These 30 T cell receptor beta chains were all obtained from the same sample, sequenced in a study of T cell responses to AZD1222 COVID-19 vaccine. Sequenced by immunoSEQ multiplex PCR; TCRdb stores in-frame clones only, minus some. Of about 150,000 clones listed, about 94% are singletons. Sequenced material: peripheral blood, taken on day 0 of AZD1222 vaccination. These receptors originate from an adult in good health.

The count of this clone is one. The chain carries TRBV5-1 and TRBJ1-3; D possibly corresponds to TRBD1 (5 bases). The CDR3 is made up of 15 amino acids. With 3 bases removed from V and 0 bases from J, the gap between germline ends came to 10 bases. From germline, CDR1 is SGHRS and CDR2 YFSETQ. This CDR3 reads CASSWDGGSGNTIYF. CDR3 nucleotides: TGCGCCAGCAGCTGGGATGGGGGCTCTGGAAACACCATATATTTT.

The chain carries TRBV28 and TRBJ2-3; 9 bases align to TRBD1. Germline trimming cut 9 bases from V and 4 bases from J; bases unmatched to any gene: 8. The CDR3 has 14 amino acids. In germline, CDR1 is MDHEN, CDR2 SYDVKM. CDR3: CASATTGGADTQYF. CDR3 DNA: TGTGCCAGTGCCACTACAGGGGGCGCAGATACGCAGTATTTT. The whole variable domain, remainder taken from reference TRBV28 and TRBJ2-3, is DVKVTQSSRYLVKRTGEKVFLECVQDMDHENMFWYRQDPGLGLRLIYFSYDVKMKEKGDIPEGYSVSREKKERFSLILESASTNQTSMYLCASATTGGADTQYFGPGTRLTVL.

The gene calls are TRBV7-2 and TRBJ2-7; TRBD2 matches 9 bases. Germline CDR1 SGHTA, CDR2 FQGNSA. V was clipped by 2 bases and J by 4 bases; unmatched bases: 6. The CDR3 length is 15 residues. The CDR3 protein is CASSLISGSRYEQYF. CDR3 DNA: TGTGCCAGCAGCTTAATTAGCGGGAGTAGGTACGAGCAGTACTTC. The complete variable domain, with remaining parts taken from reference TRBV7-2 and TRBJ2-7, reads GAGVSQSPSNKVTEKGKDVELRCDPISGHTALYWYRQSLGQGLEFLIYFQGNSAPDKSGLPSDRFSAERTGGSVSTLTIQRTQQEDSAVYLCASSLISGSRYEQYFGPGTRLTVT.

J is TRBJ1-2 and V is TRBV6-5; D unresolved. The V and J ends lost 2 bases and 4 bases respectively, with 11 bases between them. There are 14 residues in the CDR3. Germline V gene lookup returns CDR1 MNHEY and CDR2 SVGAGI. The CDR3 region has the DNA TGTGCCAGCAGTTACAGGGAAGCACCCTATGGCTACACCTTC. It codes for CASSYREAPYGYTF.

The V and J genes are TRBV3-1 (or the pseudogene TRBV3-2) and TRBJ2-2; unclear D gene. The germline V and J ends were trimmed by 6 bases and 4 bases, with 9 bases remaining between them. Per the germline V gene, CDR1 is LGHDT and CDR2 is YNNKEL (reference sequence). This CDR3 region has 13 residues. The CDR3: CASRAALTGELFF. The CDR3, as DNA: TGTGCCAGCAGGGCAGCCCTCACCGGGGAGCTGTTTTTT.

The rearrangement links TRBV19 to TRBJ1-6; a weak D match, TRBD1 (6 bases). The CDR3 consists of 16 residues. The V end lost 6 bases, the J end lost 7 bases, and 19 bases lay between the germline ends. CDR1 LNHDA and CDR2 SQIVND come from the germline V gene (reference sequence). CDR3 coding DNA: TGTGCCAGTAGCCCTTCAGGGGAATCGTTGAATTCACCCCTCCACTTT. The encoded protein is CASSPSGESLNSPLHF.

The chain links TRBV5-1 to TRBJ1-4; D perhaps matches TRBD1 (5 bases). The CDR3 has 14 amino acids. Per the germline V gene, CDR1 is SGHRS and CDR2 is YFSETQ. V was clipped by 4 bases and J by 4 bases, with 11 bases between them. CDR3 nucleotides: TGCGCCAGCAGCGTGGGGGTTAGTAATGAAAAACTGTTTTTT. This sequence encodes CASSVGVSNEKLFF.

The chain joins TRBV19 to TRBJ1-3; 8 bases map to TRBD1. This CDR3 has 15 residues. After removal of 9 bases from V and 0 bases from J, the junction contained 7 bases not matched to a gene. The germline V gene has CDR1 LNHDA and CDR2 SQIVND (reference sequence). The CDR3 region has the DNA TGTGCCAGCTCTCCGGGACAGGACTCTGGAAACACCATATATTTT. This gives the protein CASSPGQDSGNTIYF.

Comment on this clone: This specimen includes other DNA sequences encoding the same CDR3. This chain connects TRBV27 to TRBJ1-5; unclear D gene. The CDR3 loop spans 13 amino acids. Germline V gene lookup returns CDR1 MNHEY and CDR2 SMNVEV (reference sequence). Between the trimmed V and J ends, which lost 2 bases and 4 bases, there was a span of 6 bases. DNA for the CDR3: TGTGCCAGCAGTTTAATGGGGAATCAGCCCCAGCATTTT. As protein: CASSLMGNQPQHF.

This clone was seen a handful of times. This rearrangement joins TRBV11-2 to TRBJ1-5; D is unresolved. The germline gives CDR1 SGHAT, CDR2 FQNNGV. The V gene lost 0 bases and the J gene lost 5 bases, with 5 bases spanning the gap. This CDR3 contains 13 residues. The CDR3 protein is CASSLEADQPQHF. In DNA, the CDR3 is TGTGCCAGCAGCTTAGAAGCAGATCAGCCCCAGCATTTT.

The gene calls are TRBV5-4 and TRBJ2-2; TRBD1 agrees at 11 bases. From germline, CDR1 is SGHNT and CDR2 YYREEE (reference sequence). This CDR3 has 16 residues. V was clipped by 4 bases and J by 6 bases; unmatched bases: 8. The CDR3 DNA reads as TGTGCCAGCAGCAACCATCCGGGACAGGGGGCCGGGGAGCTGTTTTTT. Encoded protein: CASSNHPGQGAGELFF.

The CDR3 protein is CASSIEGQGGNQPQHF. The CDR3 DNA follows: TGTGCCAGTAGTATAGAGGGACAGGGAGGCAATCAGCCCCAGCATTTT. V is TRBV19 and J is TRBJ1-5; the match to TRBD1 covers 9 bases. Germline CDR1 is LNHDA and CDR2 is SQIVND (reference sequence). After removal of 0 bases from V and 2 bases from J, the junction contained 2 bases not matched to a gene. The CDR3 sequence is 16 residues long.

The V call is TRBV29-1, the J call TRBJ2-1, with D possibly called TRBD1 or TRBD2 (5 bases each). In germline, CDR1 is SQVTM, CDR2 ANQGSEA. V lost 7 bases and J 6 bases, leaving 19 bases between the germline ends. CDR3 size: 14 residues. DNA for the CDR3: TGCAGCGCCGAGCCGGGGCTCTCTGGCAATGAGCAGTTCTTC. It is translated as CSAEPGLSGNEQFF.

DNA for the CDR3: TGTGCCAGCAGCGTGCCGGGACCAACCTACGAGCAGTACTTC. It translates to CASSVPGPTYEQYF. The chain employs TRBV5-6 and TRBJ2-7; D is perhaps TRBD1 or TRBD2 (5 bases each). Germline-derived CDR1 and CDR2 are SGHDT and YYEEEE. CDR3 length equals 14 residues. Deletions cut 4 bases from V and 2 bases from J, with 13 bases between.

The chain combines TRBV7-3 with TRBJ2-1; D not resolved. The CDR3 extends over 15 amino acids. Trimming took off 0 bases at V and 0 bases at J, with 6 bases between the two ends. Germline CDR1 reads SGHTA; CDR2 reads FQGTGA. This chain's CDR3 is CASSLTGGSYNEQFF. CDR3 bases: TGTGCCAGCAGCTTAACAGGCGGCTCCTACAATGAGCAGTTCTTC.

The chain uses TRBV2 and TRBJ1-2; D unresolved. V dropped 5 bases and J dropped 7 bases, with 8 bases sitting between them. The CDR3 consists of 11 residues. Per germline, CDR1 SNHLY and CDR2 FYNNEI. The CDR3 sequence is CASSRYGGYTF. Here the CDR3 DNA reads TGTGCCAGCAGTAGGTACGGTGGCTACACCTTC.

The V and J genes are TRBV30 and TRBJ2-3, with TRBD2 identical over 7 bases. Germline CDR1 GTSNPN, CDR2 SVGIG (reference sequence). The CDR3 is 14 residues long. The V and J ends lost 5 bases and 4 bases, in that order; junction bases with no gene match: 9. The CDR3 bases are TGTGCCTGGGGCCCCATCCGGGAGGCAGATACGCAGTATTTT. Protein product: CAWGPIREADTQYF.

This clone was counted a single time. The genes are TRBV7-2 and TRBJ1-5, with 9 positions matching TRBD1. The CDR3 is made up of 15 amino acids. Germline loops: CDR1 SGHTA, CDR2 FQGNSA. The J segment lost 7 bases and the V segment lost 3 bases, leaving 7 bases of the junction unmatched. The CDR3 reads CASSFRDRDFQPQHF. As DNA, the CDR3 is TGTGCCAGCAGCTTCCGGGACAGGGACTTCCAGCCCCAGCATTTT.

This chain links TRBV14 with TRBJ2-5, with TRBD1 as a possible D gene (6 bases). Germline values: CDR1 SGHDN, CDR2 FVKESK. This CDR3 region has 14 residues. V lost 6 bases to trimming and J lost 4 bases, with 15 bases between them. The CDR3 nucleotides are TGTGCCAGCAGGAACGGGACACAGGGAGAGACCCAGTACTTC. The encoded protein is CASRNGTQGETQYF.

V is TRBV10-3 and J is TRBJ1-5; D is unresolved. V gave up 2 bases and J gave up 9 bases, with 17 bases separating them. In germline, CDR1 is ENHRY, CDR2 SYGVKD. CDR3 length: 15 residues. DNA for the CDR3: TGTGCCATCAGTGAGGGTCCAGGTTATGGCGGGCCCCAGCATTTT. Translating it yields CAISEGPGYGGPQHF.

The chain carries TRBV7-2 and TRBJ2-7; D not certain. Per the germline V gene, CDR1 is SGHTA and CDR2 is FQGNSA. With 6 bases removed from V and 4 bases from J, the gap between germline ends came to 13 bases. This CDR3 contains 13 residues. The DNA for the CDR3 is TGTGCCAGCAGGGGGATTACTTTTTACGAGCAGTACTTC. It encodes CASRGITFYEQYF. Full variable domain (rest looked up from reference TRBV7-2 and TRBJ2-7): GAGVSQSPSNKVTEKGKDVELRCDPISGHTALYWYRQSLGQGLEFLIYFQGNSAPDKSGLPSDRFSAERTGGSVSTLTIQRTQQEDSAVYLCASRGITFYEQYFGPGTRLTVT.

This CDR3 is CASGSPGGLSTDTQYF. CDR3 coding DNA: TGTGCTAGTGGTTCACCTGGGGGTCTAAGCACAGATACGCAGTATTTT. The chain has TRBV12-5 and TRBJ2-3; possibly TRBD1 or TRBD2 for D (5 bases each). Germline CDR1 and CDR2: LGHNT and FRNRAP. CDR3 size: 16 residues. V was trimmed by 4 bases and J by 0 bases, leaving 14 bases between them. The whole variable domain, filled in from reference TRBV12-5 and TRBJ2-3, reads DARVTQTPRHKVTEMGQEVTMRCQPILGHNTVFWYRQTMMQGLELLAYFRNRAPLDDSGMPKDRFSAEMPDATLATLKIQPSEPRDSAVYFCASGSPGGLSTDTQYFGPGTRLTVL.

CDR3 DNA sequence: TGTGCCAGCAGCCGGAAAGTCGGGGCCGGGGAGCTGTTTTTT. The encoded protein is CASSRKVGAGELFF. This rearrangement joins TRBV7-7 to TRBJ2-2, with D maybe TRBD2 (5 bases). V lost 5 bases, J lost 6 bases, and 13 bases lay in between. This CDR3 region has 14 residues. Germline assignment: CDR1 SSHAT and CDR2 FNYEAQ (reference sequence).

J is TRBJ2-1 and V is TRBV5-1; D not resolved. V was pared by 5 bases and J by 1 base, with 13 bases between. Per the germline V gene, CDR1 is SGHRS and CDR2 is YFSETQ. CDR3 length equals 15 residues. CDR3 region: CASRYVDVSYNEQFF. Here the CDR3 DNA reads TGCGCCAGCAGATACGTAGACGTATCCTACAATGAGCAGTTCTTC.

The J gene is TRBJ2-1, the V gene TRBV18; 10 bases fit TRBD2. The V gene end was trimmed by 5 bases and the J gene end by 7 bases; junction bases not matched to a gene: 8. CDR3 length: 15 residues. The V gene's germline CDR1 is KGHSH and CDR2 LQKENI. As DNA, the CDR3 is TGTGCCAGCTCAAAGCGGGAGGGCCTATTAAATGAGCAGTTCTTC. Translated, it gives CASSKREGLLNEQFF.

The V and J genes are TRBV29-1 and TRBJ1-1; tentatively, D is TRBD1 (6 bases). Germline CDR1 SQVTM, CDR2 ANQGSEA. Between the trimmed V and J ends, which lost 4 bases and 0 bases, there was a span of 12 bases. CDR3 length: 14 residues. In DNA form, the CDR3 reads TGCAGCGTTGGTTTGAGGACAGTGAACACTGAAGCTTTCTTT. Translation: CSVGLRTVNTEAFF.

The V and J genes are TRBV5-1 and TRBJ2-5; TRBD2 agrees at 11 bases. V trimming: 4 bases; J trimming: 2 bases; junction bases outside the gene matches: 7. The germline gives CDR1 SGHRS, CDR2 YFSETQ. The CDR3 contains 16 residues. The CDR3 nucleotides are TGCGCCAGCAGCCCTAGACTAGCGGGACTACAAGAGACCCAGTACTTC. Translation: CASSPRLAGLQETQYF.

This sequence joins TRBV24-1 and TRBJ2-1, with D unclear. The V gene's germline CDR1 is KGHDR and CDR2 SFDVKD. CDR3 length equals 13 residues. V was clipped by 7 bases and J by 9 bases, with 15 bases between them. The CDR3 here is CATSPAGISEQFF. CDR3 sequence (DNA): TGTGCCACCAGCCCTGCTGGGATCAGTGAGCAGTTCTTC.

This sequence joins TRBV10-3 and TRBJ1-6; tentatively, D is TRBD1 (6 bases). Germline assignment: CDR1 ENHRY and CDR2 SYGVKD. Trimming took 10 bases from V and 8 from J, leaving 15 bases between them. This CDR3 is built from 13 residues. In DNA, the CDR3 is TGTGCCAGAAGACAGGTTTGGGATTCACCCCTCCACTTT. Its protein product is CARRQVWDSPLHF.

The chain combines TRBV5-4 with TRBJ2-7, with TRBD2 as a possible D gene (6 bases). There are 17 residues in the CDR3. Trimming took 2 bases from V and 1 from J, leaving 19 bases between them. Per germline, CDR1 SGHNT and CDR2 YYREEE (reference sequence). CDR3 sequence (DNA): TGTGCCAGCAGCTTAGCCCGTAGCGGAATGAGGTCCTACGAGCAGTACTTC. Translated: CASSLARSGMRSYEQYF.